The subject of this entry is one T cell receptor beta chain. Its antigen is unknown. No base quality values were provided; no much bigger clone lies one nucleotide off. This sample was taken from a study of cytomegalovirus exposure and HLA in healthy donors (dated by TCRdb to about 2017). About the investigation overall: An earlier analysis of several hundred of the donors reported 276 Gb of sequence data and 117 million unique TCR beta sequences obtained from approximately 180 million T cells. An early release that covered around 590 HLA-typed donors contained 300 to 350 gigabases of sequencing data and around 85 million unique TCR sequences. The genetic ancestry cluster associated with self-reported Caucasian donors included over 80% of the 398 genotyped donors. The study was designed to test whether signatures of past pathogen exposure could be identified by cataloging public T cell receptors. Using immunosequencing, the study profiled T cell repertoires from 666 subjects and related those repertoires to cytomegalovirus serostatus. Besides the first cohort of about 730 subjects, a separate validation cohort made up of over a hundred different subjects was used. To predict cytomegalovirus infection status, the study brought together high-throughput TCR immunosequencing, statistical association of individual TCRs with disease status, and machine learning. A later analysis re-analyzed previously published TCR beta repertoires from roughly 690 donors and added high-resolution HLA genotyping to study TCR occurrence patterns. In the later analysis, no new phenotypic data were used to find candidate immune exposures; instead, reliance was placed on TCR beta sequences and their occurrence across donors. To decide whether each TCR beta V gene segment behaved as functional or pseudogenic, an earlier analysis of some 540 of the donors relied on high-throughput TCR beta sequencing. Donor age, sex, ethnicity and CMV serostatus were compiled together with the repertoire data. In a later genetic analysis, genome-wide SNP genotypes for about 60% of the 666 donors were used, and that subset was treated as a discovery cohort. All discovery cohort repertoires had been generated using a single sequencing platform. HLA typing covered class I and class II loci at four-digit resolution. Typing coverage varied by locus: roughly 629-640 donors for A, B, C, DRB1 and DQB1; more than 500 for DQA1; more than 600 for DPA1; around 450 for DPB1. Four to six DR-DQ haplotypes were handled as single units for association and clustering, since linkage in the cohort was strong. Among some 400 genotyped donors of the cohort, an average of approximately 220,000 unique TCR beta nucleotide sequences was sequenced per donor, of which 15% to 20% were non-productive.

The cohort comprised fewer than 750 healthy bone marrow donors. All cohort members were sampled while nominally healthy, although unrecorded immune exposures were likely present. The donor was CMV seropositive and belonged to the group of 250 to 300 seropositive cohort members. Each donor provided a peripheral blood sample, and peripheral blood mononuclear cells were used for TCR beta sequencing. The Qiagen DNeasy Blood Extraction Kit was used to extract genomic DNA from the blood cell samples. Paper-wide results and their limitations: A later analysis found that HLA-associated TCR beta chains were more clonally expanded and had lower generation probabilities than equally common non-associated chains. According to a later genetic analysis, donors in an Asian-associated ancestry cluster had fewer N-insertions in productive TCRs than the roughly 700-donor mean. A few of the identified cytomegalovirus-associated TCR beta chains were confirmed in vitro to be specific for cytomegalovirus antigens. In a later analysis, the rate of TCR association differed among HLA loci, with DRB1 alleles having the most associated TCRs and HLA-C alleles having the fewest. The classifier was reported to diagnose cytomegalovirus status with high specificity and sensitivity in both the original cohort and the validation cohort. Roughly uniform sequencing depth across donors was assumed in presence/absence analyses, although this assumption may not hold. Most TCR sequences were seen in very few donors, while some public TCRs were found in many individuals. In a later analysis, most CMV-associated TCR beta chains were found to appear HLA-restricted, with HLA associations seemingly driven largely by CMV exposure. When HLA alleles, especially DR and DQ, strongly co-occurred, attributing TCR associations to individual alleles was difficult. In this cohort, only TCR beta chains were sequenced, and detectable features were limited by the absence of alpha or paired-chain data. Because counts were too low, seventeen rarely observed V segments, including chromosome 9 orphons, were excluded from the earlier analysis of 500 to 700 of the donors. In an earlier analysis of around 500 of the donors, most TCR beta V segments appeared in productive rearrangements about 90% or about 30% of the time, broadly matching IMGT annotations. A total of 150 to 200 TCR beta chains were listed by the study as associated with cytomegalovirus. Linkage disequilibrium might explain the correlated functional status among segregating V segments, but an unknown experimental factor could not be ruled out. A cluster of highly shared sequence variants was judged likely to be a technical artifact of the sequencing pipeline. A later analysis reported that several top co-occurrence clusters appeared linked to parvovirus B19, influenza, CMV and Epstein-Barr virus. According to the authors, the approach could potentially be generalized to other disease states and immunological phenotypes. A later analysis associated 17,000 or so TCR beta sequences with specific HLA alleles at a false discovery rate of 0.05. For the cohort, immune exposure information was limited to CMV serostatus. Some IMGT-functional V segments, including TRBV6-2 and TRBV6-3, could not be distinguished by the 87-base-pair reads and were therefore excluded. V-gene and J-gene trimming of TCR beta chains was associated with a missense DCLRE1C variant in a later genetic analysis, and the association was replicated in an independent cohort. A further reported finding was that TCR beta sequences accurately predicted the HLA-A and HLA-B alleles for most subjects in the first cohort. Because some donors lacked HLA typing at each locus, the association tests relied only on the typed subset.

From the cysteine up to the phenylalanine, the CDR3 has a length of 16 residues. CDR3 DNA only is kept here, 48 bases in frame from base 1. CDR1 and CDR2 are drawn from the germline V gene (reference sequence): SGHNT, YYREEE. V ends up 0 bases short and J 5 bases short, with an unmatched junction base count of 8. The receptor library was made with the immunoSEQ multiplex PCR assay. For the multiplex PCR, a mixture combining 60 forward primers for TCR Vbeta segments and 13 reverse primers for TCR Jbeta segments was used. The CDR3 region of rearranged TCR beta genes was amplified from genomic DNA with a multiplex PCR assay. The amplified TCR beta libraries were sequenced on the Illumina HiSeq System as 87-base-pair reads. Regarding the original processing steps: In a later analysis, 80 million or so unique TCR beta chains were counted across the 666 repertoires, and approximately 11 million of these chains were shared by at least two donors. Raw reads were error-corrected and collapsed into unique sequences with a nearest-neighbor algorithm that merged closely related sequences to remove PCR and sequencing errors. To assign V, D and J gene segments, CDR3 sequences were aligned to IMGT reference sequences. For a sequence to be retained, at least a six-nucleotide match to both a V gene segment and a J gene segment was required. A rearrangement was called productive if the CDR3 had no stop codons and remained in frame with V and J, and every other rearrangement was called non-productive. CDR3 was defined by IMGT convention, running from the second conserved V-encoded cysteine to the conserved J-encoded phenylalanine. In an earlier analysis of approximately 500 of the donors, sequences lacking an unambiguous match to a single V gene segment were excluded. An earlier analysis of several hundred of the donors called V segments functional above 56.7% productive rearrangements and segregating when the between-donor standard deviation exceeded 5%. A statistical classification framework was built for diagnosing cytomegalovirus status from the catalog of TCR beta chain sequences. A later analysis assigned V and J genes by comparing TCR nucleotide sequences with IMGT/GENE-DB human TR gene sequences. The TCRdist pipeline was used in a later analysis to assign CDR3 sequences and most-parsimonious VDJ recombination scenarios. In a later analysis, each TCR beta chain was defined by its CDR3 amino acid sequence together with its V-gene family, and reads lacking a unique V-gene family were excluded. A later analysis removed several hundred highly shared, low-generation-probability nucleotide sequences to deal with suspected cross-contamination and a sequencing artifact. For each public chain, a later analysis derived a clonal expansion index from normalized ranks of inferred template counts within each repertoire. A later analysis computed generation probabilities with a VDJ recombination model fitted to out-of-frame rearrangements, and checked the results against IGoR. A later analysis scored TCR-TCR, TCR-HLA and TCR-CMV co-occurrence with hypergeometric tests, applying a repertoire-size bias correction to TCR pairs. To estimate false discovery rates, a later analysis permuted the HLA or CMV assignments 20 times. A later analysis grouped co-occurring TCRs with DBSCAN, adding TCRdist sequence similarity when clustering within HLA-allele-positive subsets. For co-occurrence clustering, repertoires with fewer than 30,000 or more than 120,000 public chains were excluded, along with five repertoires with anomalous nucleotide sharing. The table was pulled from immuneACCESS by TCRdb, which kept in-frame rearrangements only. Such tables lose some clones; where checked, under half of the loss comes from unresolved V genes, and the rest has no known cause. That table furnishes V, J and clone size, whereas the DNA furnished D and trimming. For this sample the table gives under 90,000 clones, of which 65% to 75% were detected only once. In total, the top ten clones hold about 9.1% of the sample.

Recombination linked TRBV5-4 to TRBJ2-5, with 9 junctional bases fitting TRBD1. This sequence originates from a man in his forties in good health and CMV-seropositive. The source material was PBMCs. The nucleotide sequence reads TGTGCCAGCAGCTTGGGAAAGGACAGGGGAGGCGAGACCCAGTACTTC. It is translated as CASSLGKDRGGETQYF.